Sequencing of this T cell receptor beta chain was carried out in a study of blood T cells in healthy people across ages. For the study at large: Template switching caught about one barcoded beta molecule for each two T cells.

General study results and limits: Age advanced and TCR beta diversity per million T cells fell, roughly linearly.

A second about 7 to 11 cycle PCR used barcoded and J-beta primers. Researchers report that each sample yielded at least 3 million CDR3-containing paired-end reads. TCRdb re-derived calls from the 5' RACE reads in MiXCR, one entry per CDR3 protein. The sample includes 1.5 million to 1.8 million distinct CDR3 sequences, roughly 43% of them seen just once. Germline CDR1 DFQATT, CDR2 SNEGSKA (reference sequence). With 3 bases removed from V and 0 bases from J, the gap between germline ends came to 12 bases. This CDR3 comprises 15 residues. About this clonotype: Its antigen is currently unknown.

For every donor, a draw yielded around 9.4 milliliters of peripheral blood. The TCR was taken from a young woman in good health. The sample was blood. The rearrangement uses TRBV20-1 and TRBJ2-1; TRBD2 is a possible D gene (6 bases). CDR3 region: CSASSIAVSYNEQFF. The CDR3 bases are TGCAGTGCTAGTAGCATAGCGGTCTCCTACAATGAGCAGTTCTTC.